Below, 20 T cell receptor beta chains from the same sample are listed, as sequenced in a study of blood T cell repertoires in COVID-19 (dated by TCRdb to about 2020). Library generation was performed with the immunoSEQ multiplex PCR assay. The clones in this table, taken by TCRdb from immuneACCESS, are in-frame only. Not every clone is retained; where verified, under half of the shortfall comes from an unresolved V gene, and the cause of the rest is unknown. The sample yields about 130,000 clones; 84% were counted once. The ten largest clones add up to 44% of the sample. Sequencing was carried out using peripheral blood. All receptors derive from a human donor in a cohort sampled during active COVID-19.

V is TRBV5-6 and J is TRBJ2-3, with 8 bases that match TRBD1. This CDR3 contains 16 residues. The V segment lost 1 base and the J segment 1 base; nucleotides outside the gene matches: 5. Looked up from germline, CDR1 is SGHDT and CDR2 is YYEEEE. As DNA, the CDR3 is TGTGCCAGCAGCTTGCTAGGGACAGGAGGCACAGATACGCAGTATTTT. Translation gives CASSLLGTGGTDTQYF.

The chain recombines TRBV11-2 with TRBJ2-1; 10 bases map to TRBD2. In germline, CDR1 is SGHAT, CDR2 FQNNGV. V was clipped by 3 bases and J by 7 bases; unmatched bases: 6. The CDR3 has 15 amino acids. The CDR3 protein is CASSFQREGLNEQFF. CDR3 sequence (DNA): TGTGCCAGCAGCTTCCAGCGGGAGGGGCTAAATGAGCAGTTCTTC.

The chain has TRBV7-2 and TRBJ2-7; the match to TRBD2 covers 10 bases. The CDR3 length is 15 residues. Germline V gives CDR1 SGHTA, CDR2 FQGNSA. V was pared by 3 bases and J by 0 bases, with 2 bases of the junction left unmatched. In DNA, the CDR3 is TGTGCCAGCAGCTTGAGCGGGGGGGCCTCCTACGAGCAGTACTTC. As protein: CASSLSGGASYEQYF.

The gene calls are TRBV7-2 and TRBJ2-5, with TRBD2 matching over 8 bases. Germline trimming cut 7 bases from V and 3 bases from J; bases unmatched to any gene: 10. This CDR3 region has 15 residues. CDR1 SGHTA and CDR2 FQGNSA come from the germline V gene. The CDR3 spells CASTPAGLGKETQYF. CDR3 DNA sequence: TGTGCCAGCACCCCCGCGGGACTAGGGAAAGAGACCCAGTACTTC.

J is TRBJ1-2 and V is TRBV12-3 or TRBV12-4, with a weak D call TRBD1 (6 bases). Trimming cost V 4 bases and J 5 bases, with 11 bases left between them. This CDR3 comprises 13 residues. The CDR3 loop reads CASSSPQGYGYTF. Written as DNA, the CDR3 is TGTGCCAGCAGTTCACCACAGGGTTATGGCTACACCTTC.

This clone has ten or more counts. This chain uses TRBV7-3 with TRBJ2-3; D possibly corresponds to TRBD2 (6 bases). This CDR3 spans 15 amino acids. Trimming pared 2 bases from V and 1 base from J, leaving 10 bases between. Germline CDR1 is SGHTA and CDR2 is FQGTGA. CDR3 nucleotides: TGTGCCAGCAGCTTAGATTCGGGGGGCACAGATACGCAGTATTTT. Translating it yields CASSLDSGGTDTQYF.

This clone turned up a few times. The rearrangement links TRBV3-1 (or the pseudogene TRBV3-2) to TRBJ2-3; perhaps TRBD1 as D (7 bases). CDR1 is LGHDT, CDR2 YNNKEL, per germline (reference sequence). The CDR3 is made up of 15 amino acids. The ends were cut back, 4 bases at V and 4 bases at J, with 15 bases in the middle. The CDR3 DNA sequence: TGTGCCAGCAGCCCCGGGACTCAGGGGGCAGATACGCAGTATTTT. It encodes CASSPGTQGADTQYF.

The V call is TRBV10-3, the J call TRBJ2-1; TRBD1 agrees at 7 bases. This CDR3 region has 13 residues. V lost 7 bases, J lost 6 bases, and 6 bases stayed unmatched. Germline V gene data show CDR1 as ENHRY and CDR2 as SYGVKD. CDR3 loop: CAIMPSGGNEQFF. The CDR3 bases are TGTGCCATCATGCCCTCAGGGGGCAATGAGCAGTTCTTC.

This chain uses TRBV6-5 with TRBJ1-1; TRBD1 agrees at 7 bases. The V and J ends lost 2 bases and 4 bases, in that order; junction bases with no gene match: 1. Germline CDR1 and CDR2: MNHEY and SVGAGI. The CDR3 has 13 residues. The DNA of the CDR3 is TGTGCCAGCAGTTACAGGGGGCGCACTGAAGCTTTCTTT. It yields the protein CASSYRGRTEAFF.

The chain links TRBV30 to TRBJ1-3; possibly TRBD1 for D (5 bases). Trimming cost V 2 bases and J 0 bases, with 11 bases left between them. This CDR3 has 15 residues. The germline CDR1 and CDR2 sequences are GTSNPN and SVGIG (reference sequence). The CDR3 DNA reads as TGTGCCTGGAGTAAGGGGACTATCTCTGGAAACACCATATATTTT. Translated, it gives CAWSKGTISGNTIYF.

V and J are TRBV27 and TRBJ1-4; 8 positions match TRBD1. CDR1 and CDR2 (germline): MNHEY, SMNVEV (reference sequence). The CDR3 sequence is 13 residues long. V shed 10 bases, J shed 8 bases, and the junction held 9 bases outside the gene matches. The CDR3 DNA is TGTGCCACCCGACAGGGGCCCAGGGAAAAACTGTTTTTT. Its protein is CATRQGPREKLFF.

The chain uses TRBV5-6 and TRBJ2-7; TRBD1 matches at 9 bases. The CDR3 totals 14 residues. V shed 4 bases and J 5 bases; nucleotides not matched to a gene: 7. Germline loops: CDR1 SGHDT, CDR2 YYEEEE. The CDR3 is CASSPGQGSNEQYV. DNA for the CDR3: TGTGCCAGCAGCCCGGGACAGGGATCGAACGAGCAGTACGTC.

The chain carries TRBV4-2 and TRBJ2-1; D might be TRBD2 (6 bases). The V end lost 0 bases, the J end lost 10 bases, and 22 bases lay between the germline ends. Germline-derived CDR1 and CDR2 are LGHNA and YNFKEQ. This CDR3 is 17 amino acids long. The CDR3, as DNA: TGTGCCAGCAGCCAAGACCTATGGCGGGGTGTAAGAGGGGAGCAGTTCTTC. The encoded protein is CASSQDLWRGVRGEQFF.

This clone has more than one count but fewer than ten. V is TRBV3-1 (or the pseudogene TRBV3-2) and J is TRBJ2-7; tentatively, D is TRBD1 (6 bases). The CDR3 is 14 residues long. The germline CDR1 and CDR2 sequences are LGHDT and YNNKEL (reference sequence). Trimming shortened V by 1 base and J by 4 bases, and 11 bases separated the two germline ends. In nucleotides, the CDR3 is TGTGCCAGCAGCCAAGGCTACAGGGAGTACGAGCAGTACTTC. Its protein is CASSQGYREYEQYF.

The rearrangement joins TRBV7-6 to TRBJ2-1; 10 nucleotides align to TRBD2. CDR1 SGHVS and CDR2 FNYEAQ come from the germline V gene. Trimming removed 3 bases from V and 7 bases from J; junction bases left unmatched: 12. The CDR3 runs 17 residues. This chain's CDR3 is CASSFVRFSGGTNEQFF. The CDR3 coding sequence is TGTGCCAGCAGCTTTGTGAGGTTTAGCGGGGGGACAAATGAGCAGTTCTTC.

V usage is TRBV27 and J usage is TRBJ1-1, with TRBD1 matching over 7 bases. V lost 3 bases to trimming and J lost 10 bases; unmatched junction nucleotides: 5. The germline V gene encodes CDR1 MNHEY and CDR2 SMNVEV (reference sequence). This CDR3 spans 12 amino acids. The CDR3: CASSLSGQRAFF. CDR3 nucleotide sequence: TGTGCCAGCAGTTTGTCGGGACAGCGAGCTTTCTTT.

This clone was counted a few times. The CDR3 sequence: CASSPRQQSSGNTIYF. The CDR3, as DNA: TGTGCCAGCAGCCCTCGACAGCAGAGCTCTGGAAACACCATATATTTT. The chain combines TRBV9 with TRBJ1-3, with D maybe TRBD1 (5 bases). The CDR3 is 16 residues long. Germline values: CDR1 SGDLS, CDR2 YYNGEE. V lost 4 bases and J lost 0, with 14 bases in between.

The gene calls are TRBV2 and TRBJ2-7, with D uncertain. The CDR3 is made up of 13 amino acids. V was clipped by 6 bases and J by 3 bases, with 12 bases between them. Germline V gives CDR1 SNHLY, CDR2 FYNNEI. The CDR3 here is CASSRFTYYEQYV. CDR3 DNA: TGTGCCAGCAGCCGGTTTACCTACTACGAGCAGTACGTC.

Details on this clone: One end of the junction varies from germline; a read error may be responsible. The genes are TRBV7-7 and TRBJ2-1; no clear D gene. The CDR3 consists of 13 residues. Germline V gene sequence: CDR1 SSHAT, CDR2 FNYEAQ (reference sequence). The chain's CDR3 is CASSVTTRNEQFF. The CDR3 DNA is TGTGCTAGCAGCGTGACAACGCGCAATGAGCAGTTCTTC.

J is TRBJ2-3 and V is TRBV7-2; a possible D gene is TRBD1 (6 bases). CDR3 length: 13 amino acids. Per the germline V gene, CDR1 is SGHTA and CDR2 is FQGNSA. Trimming cost V 8 bases and J 6 bases, with 15 bases left between them. CDR3 amino acids: CASARGGFDTQYF. The CDR3 coding sequence is TGTGCCAGCGCGCGAGGGGGTTTTGATACGCAGTATTTT.